This paragraph covers one TCR beta chain sequence. One end of the junction fails to match germline, which may point to a read error. This specimen belongs to a study of blood T cell repertoires in COVID-19. Study-wide background: Samples representing acute and convalescent COVID-19 were sourced from the United States, Italy and Spain. T cells, B-cell-depleted T cells, or PBMCs provided the cDNA or gDNA that served as material.

In the original workflow: Estimated nucleated cell counts came from reference gene primer amplification. Only in-frame clones appear in the TCRdb table, and some are missing; sequencing was by immunoSEQ multiplex PCR. The V and J calls and clone size are taken from that table; D and trimming were inferred from the DNA. The sample has around 40,000 clones, about 94% seen once. There are 13 residues in the CDR3. Sequencing used peripheral blood. The J gene is TRBJ1-5, the V gene TRBV12-3 or TRBV12-4; D gene ambiguous. The TCR sequence derives from a human donor with active COVID-19. The donor label of this sample is uncertain. DNA of the CDR3: TGTGCCAGCAGTTTTTCTGGAGATCAGCTCCAGCATTTT. This translates into CASSFSGDQLQHF.